This TCR beta chain came from a study of blood T cell repertoires in COVID-19. Study overall: Material from acute and convalescent COVID-19 was sourced from the United States, Italy and Spain. PBMCs, B-cell-depleted T cells, or T cells provided the cDNA or gDNA that made up the material.

V was cut by 6 bases and J by 5 bases, with 16 bases left in between. There are 14 residues in the CDR3. Germline V gene data show CDR1 as MNHEY and CDR2 as SMNVEV (reference sequence). Per the study methods: Quantification of nucleated cells was approximated via reference gene primer amplification. Method: immunoSEQ multiplex PCR; TCRdb's copy keeps in-frame clones and lacks some. V, J and clone size are those of that table, while D and trimming were read from the DNA. The data contain 64,000 or so clones, around 85% of them seen just once; the ten biggest clones take up more than 8%. This TCR came from a human donor in a cohort sampled during active COVID-19. Material: peripheral blood. The genes are TRBV27 and TRBJ2-5, with D possibly TRBD2 on 6 matching bases. The chain's CDR3 is CASRPLAFFETQYF. The CDR3 nucleotides read TGTGCCAGCAGGCCCCTAGCGTTTTTTGAGACCCAGTACTTC.